The 10 T cell receptor beta chains below were found in one sample sequenced in a study of T cell responses to AZD1222 COVID-19 vaccine. Data came from immunoSEQ multiplex PCR; TCRdb stores just in-frame clones and leaves some out. The table has tens of thousands of clones, 80% seen once. The input for sequencing was peripheral blood, taken 28 days after the second AZD1222 dose. The receptors derive from an adult who received the AZD1222 COVID-19 vaccine.

CDR3 bases: TGTGCCAGTAGTAAAAGGACAGGCGACAATCAGCCCCAGCATTTT. Protein product: CASSKRTGDNQPQHF. The chain uses TRBV19 and TRBJ1-5; TRBD1 matches 7 bases. V lost 4 bases, J lost 3 bases, and 6 bases stayed unmatched. CDR1 is LNHDA, CDR2 SQIVND, per germline (reference sequence). This CDR3 is built from 15 residues.

The chain combines TRBV5-1 with TRBJ1-1; D is ambiguous. The CDR3 sequence is 16 residues long. Germline-derived CDR1 and CDR2 are SGHRS and YFSETQ. The V end lost 1 base, the J end lost 7 bases, and 20 bases lay between the germline ends. CDR3 sequence (DNA): TGCGCCAGCAGCTTGTCGGTAGCTAGGGAGGGCGGTGAAGCTTTCTTT. Translating gives CASSLSVAREGGEAFF.

The chain uses TRBV12-5 and TRBJ1-3; D is undetermined. CDR3 length: 12 residues. Germline values: CDR1 LGHNT, CDR2 FRNRAP. V was cut by 5 bases and J by 5 bases, with 7 bases left in between. This chain's CDR3 is CASGVTRNTIYF. CDR3 in DNA: TGTGCTAGTGGTGTCACCAGAAACACCATATATTTT.

The rearrangement links TRBV5-1 to TRBJ2-6, with D perhaps matching TRBD1 (6 bases). The germline V gene encodes CDR1 SGHRS and CDR2 YFSETQ. V lost 3 bases and J 3 bases, leaving 19 bases between the germline ends. The CDR3 length is 18 residues. CDR3 sequence (DNA): TGCGCCAGCAGCTCCGGGACACCCCCCGGGGTTGGGGCCAACGTCCTGACTTTC. As protein: CASSSGTPPGVGANVLTF.

The chain uses TRBV28 and TRBJ1-1; 7 nucleotides line up with TRBD1. Germline assignment: CDR1 MDHEN and CDR2 SYDVKM. The CDR3 sequence is 14 residues long. V shed 2 bases and J 1 base; nucleotides not matched to a gene: 1. Written as DNA, the CDR3 is TGTGCCAGCAGTTTAGGGACAGAGAACACTGAAGCTTTCTTT. Protein product: CASSLGTENTEAFF.

The DNA for the CDR3 is TGTGCCAGCAGCCTAGCAGCGGGGGGCGGCGAGCAGTACTTC. Amino acid sequence: CASSLAAGGGEQYF. The chain recombines TRBV6-5 with TRBJ2-7, with 9 nucleotides matching TRBD2. The germline V gene encodes CDR1 MNHEY and CDR2 SVGAGI. J was trimmed by 6 bases and V by 6 bases; bases with no gene match: 9. This CDR3 comprises 14 residues.

This sequence joins TRBV7-9 and TRBJ2-2; D is unclear. This CDR3 is 12 amino acids long. V lost 6 bases and J lost 6, with 8 bases in between. Germline loops: CDR1 SEHNR, CDR2 FQNEAQ (reference sequence). CDR3 bases: TGTGCCAGCAGTACCAATGCCGGGGAGCTGTTTTTT. Protein product: CASSTNAGELFF. Looking up the rest from reference TRBV7-9 and TRBJ2-2 gives the full variable domain: DTGVSQNPRHKITKRGQNVTFRCDPISEHNRLYWYRQTLGQGPEFLTYFQNEAQLEKSRLLSDRFSAERPKGSFSTLEIQRTEQGDSAMYLCASSTNAGELFFGEGSRLTVL.

This clone was observed a few times. J is TRBJ2-7 and V is TRBV13; D gene unclear. Trimming took off 0 bases at V and 0 bases at J, with 9 bases between the two ends. This CDR3 is built from 15 residues. Germline V CDR1 and CDR2: PRHDT, FYEKMQ (reference sequence). This CDR3 reads CASSLGPLSSYEQYF. CDR3 coding DNA: TGTGCCAGCAGCTTAGGCCCGCTGAGCTCCTACGAGCAGTACTTC.

The chain combines TRBV5-8 with TRBJ2-3; 10 nucleotides line up with TRBD1. Per germline, CDR1 SGHTS and CDR2 YDEGEE. The trim removed 3 bases at V and 4 bases at J, leaving 5 bases unmatched. The CDR3 consists of 15 residues. CDR3 in DNA: TGTGCCAGCAGCTCCGACAGGGGGCGGGCAGATACGCAGTATTTT. Translated: CASSSDRGRADTQYF.

The table lists this clone with a few counts. The V gene is TRBV30, the J gene TRBJ1-3, with D uncertain. Trimming removed 4 bases at V and 0 bases at J, with 22 bases between. CDR1 is GTSNPN and CDR2 is SVGIG in the germline V gene (reference sequence). The CDR3 is 18 residues long. Here the CDR3 reads CAWIPTLVGRFSGNTIYF. The CDR3 region has the DNA TGTGCCTGGATTCCAACCCTCGTTGGACGCTTCTCTGGAAACACCATATATTTT.